The entry that follows covers one T cell receptor beta chain sequence. Its antigen is undetermined. The data were obtained in a study of cytomegalovirus exposure and HLA in healthy donors. About the study: Unique TCRs numbering approximately 81 million, obtained from HLA-typed donors, made up an early data release. Among approximately 400 genotyped donors, more than 65% fell in the Caucasian-associated ancestry cluster.

Use of 60 Vbeta and 13 Jbeta primers characterized the PCR. The method was immunoSEQ multiplex PCR; TCRdb's version includes in-frame clones alone and lacks a portion of them. The sample lists some 160,000 clones, around 73% occurring once. Study observations and caveats: Analysis performed later found roughly 17,000 TCR beta sequences associated with HLA alleles at 0.05 false discovery rate. Listed as cytomegalovirus-associated were 170 or so TCR beta chains.

CDR3 length: 15 amino acids. The V gene end was trimmed by 2 bases and the J gene end by 7 bases; junction bases not matched to a gene: 7. The germline V gene encodes CDR1 SGHAT and CDR2 FQNNGV. This TCR came from a male donor in good health and CMV-seronegative. The V gene is TRBV11-2, the J gene TRBJ1-1; 10 nucleotides match TRBD1. The sample comprised PBMCs. For the CDR3, the DNA is TGTGCCAGCAGCTTAACATTTGACAGGGGGCATGAAGCTTTCTTT. Translated: CASSLTFDRGHEAFF.